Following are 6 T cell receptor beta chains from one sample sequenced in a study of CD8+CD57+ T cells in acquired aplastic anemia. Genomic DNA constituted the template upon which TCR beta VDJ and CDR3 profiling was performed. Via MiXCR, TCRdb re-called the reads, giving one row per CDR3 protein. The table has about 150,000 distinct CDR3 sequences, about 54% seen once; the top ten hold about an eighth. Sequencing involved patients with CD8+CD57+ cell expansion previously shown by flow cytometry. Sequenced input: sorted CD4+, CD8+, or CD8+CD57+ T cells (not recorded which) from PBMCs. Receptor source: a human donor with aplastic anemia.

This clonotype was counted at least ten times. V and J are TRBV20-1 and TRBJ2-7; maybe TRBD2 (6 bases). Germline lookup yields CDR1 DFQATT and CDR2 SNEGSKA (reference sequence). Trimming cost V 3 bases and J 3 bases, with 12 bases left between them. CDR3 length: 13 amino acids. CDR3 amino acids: CSASWDWGYEQYF. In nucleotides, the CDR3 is TGCAGTGCTAGCTGGGACTGGGGCTACGAGCAGTACTTC.

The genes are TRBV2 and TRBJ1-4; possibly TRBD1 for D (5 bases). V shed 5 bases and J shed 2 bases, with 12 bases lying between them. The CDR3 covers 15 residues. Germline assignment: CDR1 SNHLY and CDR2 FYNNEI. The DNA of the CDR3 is TGTGCCAGCAGTTCCACGGGACGTACTAATGAAAAACTGTTTTTT. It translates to CASSSTGRTNEKLFF.

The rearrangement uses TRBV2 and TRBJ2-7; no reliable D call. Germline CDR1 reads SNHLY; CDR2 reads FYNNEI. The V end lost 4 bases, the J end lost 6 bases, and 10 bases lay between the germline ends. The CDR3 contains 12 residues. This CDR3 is CASSVPGLEQYF. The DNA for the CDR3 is TGTGCCAGCAGTGTGCCAGGTCTCGAGCAGTACTTC. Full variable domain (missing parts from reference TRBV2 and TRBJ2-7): EPEVTQTPSHQVTQMGQEVILRCVPISNHLYFYWYRQILGQKVEFLVSFYNNEISEKSEIFDDQFSVERPDGSNFTLKIRSTKLEDSAMYFCASSVPGLEQYFGPGTRLTVT.

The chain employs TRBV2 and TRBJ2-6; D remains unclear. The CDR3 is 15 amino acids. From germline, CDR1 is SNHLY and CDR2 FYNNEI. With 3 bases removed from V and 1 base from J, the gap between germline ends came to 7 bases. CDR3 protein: CASSEVISGANVLTF. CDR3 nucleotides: TGTGCCAGCAGTGAGGTAATATCTGGGGCCAACGTCCTGACTTTC.

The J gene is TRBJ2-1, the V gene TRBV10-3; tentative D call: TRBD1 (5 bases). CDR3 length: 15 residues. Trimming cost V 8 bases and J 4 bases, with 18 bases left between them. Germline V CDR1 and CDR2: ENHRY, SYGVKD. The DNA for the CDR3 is TGTGCCATCGCCAAGGGGTCGACAGAATACAATGAGCAGTTCTTC. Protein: CAIAKGSTEYNEQFF.

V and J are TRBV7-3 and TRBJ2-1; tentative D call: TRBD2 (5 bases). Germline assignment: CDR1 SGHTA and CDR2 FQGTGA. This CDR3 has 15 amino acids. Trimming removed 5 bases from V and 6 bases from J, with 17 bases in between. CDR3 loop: CASSRDPSRGNEQFF. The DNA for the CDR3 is TGTGCCAGCAGCCGCGACCCGTCCCGGGGCAATGAGCAGTTCTTC.